This TCR beta chain derives from a study of a mutant IDH1 vaccine in newly diagnosed glioma (dated by TCRdb to about 2021). Regarding the complete study: Across visits V03 through V10, patients got a total of eight vaccinations, given in weeks 1, 3, 5, 7, 11, 15, 19 and 23. Longitudinal TCRB deep sequencing was done for 20 to 25 treated patients, wherever samples were available for exploratory analyses. Of the 30 to 35 treated patients, approximately 60% were male and 37.5% were female, and a mean age of approximately 40 years was recorded. In the chemotherapy-containing groups, vaccination started alongside temozolomide cycles, whereas in patients who had radiotherapy alone it started 4-6 weeks after radiotherapy. Peripheral blood was drawn at six visits: V03 (baseline), V05, V07, V10, V12 and V13. Prior to enrollment, patients had been given standard therapy consisting of radiotherapy alone, temozolomide alone, or radiochemotherapy with temozolomide, with the combination given to most patients.

According to the study, the label for this sample's time point signals: week 11, during vaccination. Each vaccine dose, consisting of 300 ug of a 20-mer mutant IDH1 peptide in Montanide, was administered subcutaneously with topical imiquimod. Donors had newly diagnosed WHO grade 3 or 4 IDH1-mutant astrocytomas with loss of nuclear ATRX. The samples were drawn from NOA16, a multicentre, single-arm, open-label phase I trial in Germany that tested a mutant IDH1 peptide vaccine in humans for the first time. Genomic DNA for TCRB sequencing was extracted from EDTA blood using the DNeasy Blood and Tissue Kit. V has 1 base trimmed and J has 2 bases trimmed; junction bases matching no gene number 3. The CDR1 and CDR2 encoded by the germline V gene are LGHNA and YSLEER. The CDR3 starts with the cysteine, ends with the phenylalanine, and has 15 residues. This entry keeps only the CDR3 DNA: 45 bases, framed from base 1.

A remark on this clone: This clone's antigen is unknown. It has no much larger one-base neighbor in the sample; base qualities were not kept.

Study-level results and caveats: Availability determined which PBMC samples were chosen for TCRB deep sequencing. Across multiple MHC alleles, vaccine-induced immune responses were seen in about 93% of patients. The authors noted that analyses of patient blood samples could not be reproduced because of sample limitations. Changes in the top peripheral T cell clonotypes picked up by TCRB sequencing did not appear to be linked to pseudoprogression.

The library came from the immunoSEQ multiplex PCR assay. Following the manufacturer's protocol, the hsTCRB Kit was used to amplify rearranged TCR beta chain sequences. An Illumina MiSeq was used to sequence the TCRB libraries. Per the source publication's procedure: The proprietary platform of the kit vendor was used for demultiplexing, trimming and gene mapping. As stored in TCRdb, this immuneACCESS dataset retains in-frame rearrangements with V and J assigned. A fraction of the clones does not appear; measured against another copy, unresolved V genes explain less than half of the discrepancy, and the remainder lacks a known reason. V and J calls and clone size follow that table, whereas D and trimming were derived from the DNA. The sample records tens of thousands of clones, around 87% of which are singletons. The ten biggest clones cover around 20% of the sample.

The TCR was taken from a man in his late teens or twenties with glioma. The V gene is TRBV4-3 and the J gene is TRBJ1-2; the central 8 bases match TRBD1. The sample consisted of PBMCs, taken from a glioma patient whose treatment included an IDH1 peptide vaccine. The nucleotides are TGCGCCAGCAGCCAAGTGCGACAGGGGAACTATGGCTACACCTTC. Its translation reads: CASSQVRQGNYGYTF.